The 23 T cell receptor beta chains in this list originate from one sample, sequenced in a study of blood T cell repertoires in COVID-19. Only in-frame clones appear in the TCRdb table, and some are missing; sequencing was by immunoSEQ multiplex PCR. The table shows under 95,000 clones, with 88% occurring only once. The sequenced material came from peripheral blood. The receptors derive from a human donor in a cohort sampled during active COVID-19.

The V gene is TRBV3-1 (or the pseudogene TRBV3-2), the J gene TRBJ2-7; D is uncertain. Per the germline V gene, CDR1 is LGHDT and CDR2 is YNNKEL (reference sequence). The CDR3 spans 15 residues. V lost 4 bases and J 5 bases, leaving 18 bases between the germline ends. The CDR3 nucleotides are TGTGCCAGCAGCCTAACGCGAGCGCTGCCCCACGAGCAGTACTTC. Residues: CASSLTRALPHEQYF.

The genes are TRBV9 and TRBJ2-1; D may be TRBD2 (6 bases). V gave up 4 bases and J gave up 4 bases, with 9 bases separating them. The CDR3 spans 13 residues. Germline CDR1 SGDLS, CDR2 YYNGEE. In DNA form, the CDR3 reads TGTGCCAGCAGCCCTAGCGATTACAATGAGCAGTTCTTC. As protein: CASSPSDYNEQFF.

This chain links TRBV7-8 with TRBJ1-4; the D is unclear. Germline V gene lookup returns CDR1 SGHVS and CDR2 FQNEAQ. The V end lost 1 base, the J end lost 5 bases, and 8 bases lay between the germline ends. This CDR3 is built from 14 residues. The CDR3 nucleotides read TGTGCCAGCAGCTTAGGACACCACAATGAAAAACTGTTTTTT. This codes for CASSLGHHNEKLFF.

V usage is TRBV29-1 and J usage is TRBJ2-7; 7 bases map to TRBD1. The length of the CDR3 is 13 residues. Germline-derived CDR1 and CDR2 are SQVTM and ANQGSEA. The junction had 6 bases not matched to a gene; V was cut back by 7 bases and J by 0 bases. The CDR3 DNA reads TGCAGCGCCCACCGACAGGGCTCCTACGAGCAGTACTTC. As protein: CSAHRQGSYEQYF.

The chain couples TRBV5-6 to TRBJ2-3, with 8 bases lining up with TRBD1. The CDR3 has 14 residues. Germline V gene lookup returns CDR1 SGHDT and CDR2 YYEEEE. V lost 3 bases and J lost 7; bases outside the gene matches: 7. The CDR3 here is CASSWGQAVNTQYF. DNA of the CDR3: TGTGCCAGCAGCTGGGGACAGGCGGTGAATACGCAGTATTTT.

This clone has a handful of counts. This sequence joins TRBV7-8 and TRBJ1-2; D call uncertain. The V gene lost 4 bases and the J gene lost 3 bases, with 9 bases spanning the gap. CDR3 size: 13 residues. In germline, CDR1 is SGHVS, CDR2 FQNEAQ. The CDR3 bases are TGTGCCAGCAGCTACGTGGCAGACTATGGCTACACCTTC. Protein product: CASSYVADYGYTF.

The chain has TRBV5-1 and TRBJ2-3; possibly TRBD2 for D (5 bases). The germline V gene encodes CDR1 SGHRS and CDR2 YFSETQ. V was clipped by 0 bases and J by 3 bases, with 14 bases between them. This CDR3 region has 16 residues. This CDR3 reads CASSLAGRIATDTQYF. The CDR3 bases are TGCGCCAGCAGCTTGGCCGGTCGGATAGCGACAGATACGCAGTATTTT.

CDR3 sequence: CASSVASPPFQQYF. In DNA form, the CDR3 reads TGTGCCAGCAGCGTAGCGTCCCCTCCTTTCCAGCAGTACTTC. The gene calls are TRBV9 and TRBJ2-7, with D uncertain. V lost 0 bases, J lost 8 bases, and 15 bases lay in between. CDR1 and CDR2 from the germline V gene are SGDLS and YYNGEE. The CDR3 contains 14 residues.

The chain has TRBV28 and TRBJ2-2; 11 bases map to TRBD2. V trimming: 0 bases; J trimming: 0 bases; junction bases outside the gene matches: 12. The CDR3 sequence is 21 residues long. Germline assignment: CDR1 MDHEN and CDR2 SYDVKM. Written as DNA, the CDR3 is TGTGCCAGCAGTTTATGGAGGTCCGCTAGCGGGGGGCCTACGAACACCGGGGAGCTGTTTTTT. It yields the protein CASSLWRSASGGPTNTGELFF.

This clone was observed a few times. This chain connects TRBV19 to TRBJ1-2, with TRBD1 matching 7 bases. CDR1 is LNHDA, CDR2 SQIVND, per germline (reference sequence). V shed 7 bases, J shed 0 bases, and the junction held 8 bases outside the gene matches. This CDR3 region has 15 residues. CDR3 DNA sequence: TGTGCCAGTACCGCGACAGGGCCTGCTAACTATGGCTACACCTTC. Translated, it gives CASTATGPANYGYTF.

This clone occurred a few times. This chain links TRBV27 with TRBJ1-5, with unresolved D. The CDR3 is 15 amino acids. Germline CDR1 reads MNHEY; CDR2 reads SMNVEV (reference sequence). V dropped 0 bases and J dropped 4 bases, with 10 bases sitting between them. CDR3 amino acids: CASSLSSGVNQPQHF. In DNA form, the CDR3 reads TGTGCCAGCAGTTTATCCTCTGGAGTAAATCAGCCCCAGCATTTT.

V and J are TRBV5-5 and TRBJ1-3; TRBD1 agrees at 9 bases. The germline V gene has CDR1 SGHKS and CDR2 YYEKEE (reference sequence). The CDR3 covers 16 residues. The V and J ends lost 4 bases and 1 base, in that order; junction bases with no gene match: 6. CDR3 protein: CASSTQGAESGNTIYF. The CDR3 nucleotides read TGTGCCAGCAGCACACAGGGGGCAGAGTCTGGAAACACCATATATTTT.

V is TRBV6-5 and J is TRBJ2-1; D is undetermined. The length of the CDR3 is 12 residues. Germline CDR1 is MNHEY and CDR2 is SVGAGI. V lost 8 bases, J lost 5 bases, and 10 bases lay in between. This chain's CDR3 is CASRTVDNEQFF. For the CDR3, the DNA is TGTGCCAGCCGAACGGTGGACAATGAGCAGTTCTTC.

This chain links TRBV2 with TRBJ2-1, with 8 bases matching TRBD1. J was trimmed by 9 bases and V by 6 bases; bases with no gene match: 7. Per germline, CDR1 SNHLY and CDR2 FYNNEI. The CDR3 length is 13 residues. This CDR3 reads CASRPDRGGEQFF. In DNA form, the CDR3 reads TGTGCCAGCAGACCTGACAGGGGCGGTGAGCAGTTCTTC.

The chain has TRBV5-1 and TRBJ1-1; D gene uncertain. V lost 1 base and J 2 bases, leaving 9 bases between the germline ends. The CDR3 spans 14 residues. CDR1 is SGHRS and CDR2 is YFSETQ in the germline V gene. This CDR3 is CASSLSSFNTEAFF. For the CDR3, the DNA is TGCGCCAGCAGCTTGTCTTCCTTCAACACTGAAGCTTTCTTT. The whole variable domain, filled in from reference TRBV5-1 and TRBJ1-1, reads KAGVTQTPRYLIKTRGQQVTLSCSPISGHRSVSWYQQTPGQGLQFLFEYFSETQRNKGNFPGRFSGRQFSNSRSEMNVSTLELGDSALYLCASSLSSFNTEAFFGQGTRLTVV.

This clone was observed once. This chain uses TRBV19 with TRBJ2-3; TRBD2 might be the D (6 bases). Per the germline V gene, CDR1 is LNHDA and CDR2 is SQIVND (reference sequence). The CDR3 runs 14 residues. Between the trimmed V and J ends, which lost 1 base and 9 bases, there was a span of 14 bases. The CDR3 region is CASSIAGRRETQYF. The CDR3 nucleotides are TGTGCCAGTAGTATAGCGGGACGCCGGGAGACGCAGTATTTT.

The gene calls are TRBV21-1 and TRBJ2-7; the D call TRBD1 from the table was never checked on the DNA. TRBV21-1 is noted as a pseudogene. CDR3 length: 14 amino acids. Here the CDR3 reads CASSRPGQGYEQYF. Here the CDR3 DNA reads TGTGCCAGCAGCAGACCGGGACAGGGATACGAGCAGTACTTC.

The rearrangement uses TRBV2 and TRBJ1-2; D is perhaps TRBD1 (6 bases). Trimming removed 9 bases at V and 4 bases at J, with 15 bases between. The CDR3 consists of 13 residues. The V gene's germline CDR1 is SNHLY and CDR2 FYNNEI. As DNA, the CDR3 is TGTGCCAGACAAGTACAGGGATCCTATGGCTACACCTTC. Translation gives CARQVQGSYGYTF.

The chain links TRBV28 to TRBJ2-3; D is ambiguous. The V end was cut by 5 bases, the J end by 2 bases, with 8 bases between. Germline CDR1 and CDR2: MDHEN and SYDVKM. CDR3 length equals 13 residues. CDR3 sequence: CASSMTHTDTQYF. DNA for the CDR3: TGTGCCAGCAGTATGACACACACAGATACGCAGTATTTT.

This rearrangement joins TRBV4-2 to TRBJ1-5; 9 bases align to TRBD1. CDR3 length: 16 amino acids. V was pared by 5 bases and J by 7 bases, with 12 bases of the junction left unmatched. From germline, CDR1 is LGHNA and CDR2 YNFKEQ. The CDR3 loop is CASSTTQDRGGQPQHF. In DNA form, the CDR3 reads TGTGCCAGCAGCACAACCCAGGACAGGGGTGGCCAGCCCCAGCATTTT.

CDR3 region: CASSQNRGLVEQFF. CDR3 bases: TGTGCCAGCAGCCAGAACAGGGGGCTGGTGGAGCAGTTCTTC. The chain combines TRBV4-2 with TRBJ2-1; 9 nucleotides agree with TRBD1. CDR3 length: 14 residues. Germline V lookup: CDR1 LGHNA, CDR2 YNFKEQ. The V and J ends lost 3 bases and 10 bases, in that order; junction bases with no gene match: 7.

The chain uses TRBV7-2 and TRBJ1-3; D perhaps matches TRBD1 (6 bases). Trimming cost V 5 bases and J 6 bases, with 14 bases left between them. The CDR3 covers 14 residues. Per the germline V gene, CDR1 is SGHTA and CDR2 is FQGNSA. CDR3 DNA sequence: TGTGCCAGCAGCAGGAACAGGGTCGAAAACACCATATATTTT. This gives the protein CASSRNRVENTIYF.

This clone appeared a single time. The chain uses TRBV5-1 and TRBJ2-2; D unclear. Germline V CDR1 and CDR2: SGHRS, YFSETQ. The V end was cut by 3 bases, the J end by 3 bases, with 6 bases between. This CDR3 comprises 13 residues. CDR3 residues: CASSSSHTGELFF. The CDR3, as DNA: TGCGCCAGCAGCTCCTCCCACACCGGGGAGCTGTTTTTT.